The clone carrying this TCR beta chain was counted a few times. The germline V gene encodes CDR1 SNHLY and CDR2 FYNNEI. This CDR3 contains 13 residues. Trimming stripped 7 bases from V and 2 bases from J, with 8 bases between. This sample was taken from a study of early T cells in non-severe SARS-CoV-2 infection. TCRdb independently ran MiXCR on the 5' RACE reads; one entry per CDR3 protein. The data contain 90,000 to 120,000 distinct CDR3 sequences, around 10% of them singletons. The TCR comes from an adult who was a healthcare worker with PCR-confirmed SARS-CoV-2 infection or an uninfected control (not recorded which). Sequences were obtained from whole blood. The chain combines TRBV2 with TRBJ2-2; D call uncertain. In nucleotides, the CDR3 is TGTGCCAGCAATCCCAGCAACACCGGGGAGCTGTTTTTT. Amino acid sequence: CASNPSNTGELFF. The variable domain in full, with the rest retrieved from reference TRBV2 and TRBJ2-2, is EPEVTQTPSHQVTQMGQEVILRCVPISNHLYFYWYRQILGQKVEFLVSFYNNEISEKSEIFDDQFSVERPDGSNFTLKIRSTKLEDSAMYFCASNPSNTGELFFGEGSRLTVL.